This T cell receptor (beta chain) was captured in a study of shared clonotypes between healthy human individuals. The V end lost 2 bases, the J end lost 1 base, and 8 bases lay between the germline ends. The V gene's germline CDR1 is KGHSH and CDR2 LQKENI. The CDR3 is 14 residues long. In the authors' workflow: Junction-only immunoSEQ data arrived without quality scores, meaning filtering differed. Libraries were prepared by immunoSEQ multiplex PCR; TCRdb keeps only in-frame clonotypes and omits some of them. V and J calls and clone size are those listed in that table; D and trimming were worked out from the DNA. The table lists about 460,000 clones, around 77% of them singletons. A few counts support this clone.

The chain carries TRBV18 and TRBJ1-1; D unresolved. Specimen: PBMCs. This sequence was found in a woman aged 35 to 49 in good health. Some clones in this sample may be carry-over from other donors' samples. CDR3: CASSPGSGNTEAFF. CDR3 DNA: TGTGCCAGCTCACCAGGGAGCGGGAACACTGAAGCTTTCTTT.